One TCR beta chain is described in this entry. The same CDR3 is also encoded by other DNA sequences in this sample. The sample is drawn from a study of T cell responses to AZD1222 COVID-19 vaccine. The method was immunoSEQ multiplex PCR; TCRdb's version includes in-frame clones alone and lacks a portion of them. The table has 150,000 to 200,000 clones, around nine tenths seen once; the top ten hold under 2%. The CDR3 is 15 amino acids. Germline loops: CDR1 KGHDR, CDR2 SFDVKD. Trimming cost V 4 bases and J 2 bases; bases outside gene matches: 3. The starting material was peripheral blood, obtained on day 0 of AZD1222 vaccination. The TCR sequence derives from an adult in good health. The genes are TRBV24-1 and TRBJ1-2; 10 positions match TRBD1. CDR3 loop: CATSDPGQGNYGYTF. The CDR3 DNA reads TGTGCCACCAGTGACCCGGGACAGGGGAACTATGGCTACACCTTC.